Following are 9 T cell receptor beta chains from one sample sequenced in a study of T cell changes during pregnancy in multiple sclerosis (dated by TCRdb to the late 2010s). Receptors were amplified or captured by the immunoSEQ multiplex PCR assay. TCRdb took over this immuneACCESS table, retaining in-frame rearrangements with V and J assigned. Such tables are incomplete; in checked studies, under half of the missing clones stem from an unresolved V gene, and the remainder is unexplained. The sample table records roughly 38,000 clones; 91% of these occur just once. Approximately 0.7% of the sample comes from the top ten. This sample comprised CD4+ T cells from peripheral blood mononuclear cells, obtained in the second trimester of pregnancy. These receptors were obtained from a female donor in good health, enrolled as a control in a pregnancy study.

V and J are TRBV19 and TRBJ1-5, with 9 bases matching TRBD1. Trimming at V came to 3 bases and at J to 3 bases, leaving 6 bases not matched to a gene. This CDR3 is built from 16 residues. The germline V gene encodes CDR1 LNHDA and CDR2 SQIVND (reference sequence). The CDR3 loop reads CASSIVTGGNNQPQHF. Written as DNA, the CDR3 is TGTGCCAGTAGTATTGTGACAGGGGGGAACAATCAGCCCCAGCATTTT. Using reference TRBV19 and TRBJ1-5 for the parts outside the CDR3, the full variable domain is DGGITQSPKYLFRKEGQNVTLSCEQNLNHDAMYWYRQDPGQGLRLIYYSQIVNDFQKGDIAEGYSVSREKKESFPLTVTSAQKNPTAFYLCASSIVTGGNNQPQHFGDGTRLSIL.

The chain carries TRBV7-2 and TRBJ2-1; TRBD1 might be the D (6 bases). The CDR3 covers 16 residues. Germline V gives CDR1 SGHTA, CDR2 FQGNSA. The V end lost 5 bases, the J end lost 7 bases, and 21 bases lay between the germline ends. The CDR3 nucleotides are TGTGCCAGCAGCCCTACCTCGACAGGAATCGGGAATGAGCAGTTCTTC. It yields the protein CASSPTSTGIGNEQFF.

A word on this clone: One end of the junction is discordant with germline, which a read error may explain. The V gene is TRBV6-6, the J gene TRBJ2-7; TRBD1 matches at 8 bases. Looked up from germline, CDR1 is MNHNY and CDR2 is SVGAGI (reference sequence). The CDR3 is made up of 15 amino acids. CDR3 sequence reads: CASSDGQGPTYEQHF. The DNA for the CDR3 is TGTGCCAGCAGTGATGGACAGGGCCCAACCTACGAGCAGCACTTC.

The chain couples TRBV7-9 to TRBJ2-2; 7 bases map to TRBD1. The V and J ends lost 4 bases and 3 bases, in that order; junction bases with no gene match: 5. From germline, CDR1 is SEHNR and CDR2 FQNEAQ (reference sequence). The CDR3 runs 15 residues. The CDR3 reads CASSSGQRYTGELFF. CDR3 DNA: TGTGCCAGCAGCTCGGGACAGCGATACACCGGGGAGCTGTTTTTT. The full variable domain, its missing parts supplied by reference TRBV7-9 and TRBJ2-2, is DTGVSQNPRHKITKRGQNVTFRCDPISEHNRLYWYRQTLGQGPEFLTYFQNEAQLEKSRLLSDRFSAERPKGSFSTLEIQRTEQGDSAMYLCASSSGQRYTGELFFGEGSRLTVL.

The chain has TRBV14 and TRBJ2-7; D is possibly TRBD2 (7 bases). The CDR3 consists of 14 residues. The V end was cut by 1 base, the J end by 6 bases, with 13 bases between. From germline, CDR1 is SGHDN and CDR2 FVKESK. CDR3 DNA sequence: TGTGCCAGCAGCCAAGTGGGGGGGCGAAGCGAGCAGTACTTC. This translates into CASSQVGGRSEQYF.

V and J are TRBV18 and TRBJ1-1; a possible D gene is TRBD1 (5 bases). Between the trimmed V and J ends, which lost 4 bases and 0 bases, there was a span of 9 bases. The CDR3 spans 14 residues. Germline V gene sequence: CDR1 KGHSH, CDR2 LQKENI. As DNA, the CDR3 is TGTGCCAGCTCACAAGACAGATTGAACACTGAAGCTTTCTTT. It yields the protein CASSQDRLNTEAFF.

This chain connects TRBV27 to TRBJ2-7, with a tentative D call TRBD2 (6 bases). CDR3 length equals 12 residues. Looked up from germline, CDR1 is MNHEY and CDR2 is SMNVEV (reference sequence). DNA of the CDR3: TGTCCTGCGGGGACTTGTCCCTACGAGCAGTACTTC. This translates into CPAGTCPYEQYF.

This chain links TRBV19 with TRBJ2-6, with 8 bases that match TRBD1. Germline V gene sequence: CDR1 LNHDA, CDR2 SQIVND (reference sequence). There are 16 residues in the CDR3. The ends lost 5 bases at V and 2 bases at J; junction bases unmatched: 5. The CDR3 region has the DNA TGTGCCAGTAGTGTGATGACAGGGGCTGGGGCCAACGTCCTGACTTTC. Translation: CASSVMTGAGANVLTF.

The chain has TRBV19 and TRBJ1-4, with D maybe TRBD1 (5 bases). Germline V gene lookup returns CDR1 LNHDA and CDR2 SQIVND (reference sequence). V gave up 1 base and J gave up 5 bases, with 5 bases separating them. The CDR3 runs to 13 residues. The CDR3 DNA sequence: TGTGCCAGTAGTATAGGACAGAATGAAAAACTGTTTTTT. It yields the protein CASSIGQNEKLFF.